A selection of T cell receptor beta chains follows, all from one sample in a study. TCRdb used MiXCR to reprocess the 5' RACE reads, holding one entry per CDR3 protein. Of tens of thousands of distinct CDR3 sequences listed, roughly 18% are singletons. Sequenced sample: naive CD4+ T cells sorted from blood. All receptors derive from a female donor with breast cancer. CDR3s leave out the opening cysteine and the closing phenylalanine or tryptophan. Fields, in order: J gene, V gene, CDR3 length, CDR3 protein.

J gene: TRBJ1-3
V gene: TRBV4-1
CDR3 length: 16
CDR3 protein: ASSQGGRGRSSGNTIY

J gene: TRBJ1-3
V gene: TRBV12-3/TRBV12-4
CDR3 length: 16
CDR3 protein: ASSSYQGSGNSGNTIY

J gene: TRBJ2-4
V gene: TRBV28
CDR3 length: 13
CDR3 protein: ASSPTRQGGDIQY

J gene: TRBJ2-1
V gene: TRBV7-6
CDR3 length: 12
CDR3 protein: ASSLVLGGGEQF

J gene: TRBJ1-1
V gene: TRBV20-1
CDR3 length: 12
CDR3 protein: SAIQGLGNTEAS

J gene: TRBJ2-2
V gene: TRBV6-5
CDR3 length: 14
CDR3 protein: ASSYSRLASTGELF

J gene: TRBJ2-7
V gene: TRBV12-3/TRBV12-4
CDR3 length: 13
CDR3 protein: ASSLGGTGGYEQY

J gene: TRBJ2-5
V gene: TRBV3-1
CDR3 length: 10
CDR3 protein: ASSRQQETQH

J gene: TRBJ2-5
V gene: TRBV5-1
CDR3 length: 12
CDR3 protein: ASSLGTAQETQY

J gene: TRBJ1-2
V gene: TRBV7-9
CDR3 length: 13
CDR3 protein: ASNTFKGTDYGYT

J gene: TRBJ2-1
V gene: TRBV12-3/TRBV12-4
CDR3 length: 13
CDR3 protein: ASSLTASGIGEQF

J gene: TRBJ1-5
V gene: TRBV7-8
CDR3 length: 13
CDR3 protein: ASSLGHISNQPQH

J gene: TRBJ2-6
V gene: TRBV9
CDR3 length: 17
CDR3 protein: ASSVGPLYRGTGANVLT

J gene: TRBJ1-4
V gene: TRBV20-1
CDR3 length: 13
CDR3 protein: SARQGGATNEKLF

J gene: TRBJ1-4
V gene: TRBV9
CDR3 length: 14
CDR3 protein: ASSVSPGTGGEKLF

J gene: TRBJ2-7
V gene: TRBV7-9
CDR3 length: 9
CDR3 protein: ASSAWTGQY

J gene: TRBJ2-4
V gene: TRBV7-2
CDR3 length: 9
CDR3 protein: ASSLAGIQY

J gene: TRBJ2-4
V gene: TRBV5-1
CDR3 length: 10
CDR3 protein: ASSSQGTIWH

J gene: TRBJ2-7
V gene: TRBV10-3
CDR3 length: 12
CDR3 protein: AISGTGGSYEQY

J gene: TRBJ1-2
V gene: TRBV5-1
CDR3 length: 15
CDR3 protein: ASSLVVTGPTSTGYT

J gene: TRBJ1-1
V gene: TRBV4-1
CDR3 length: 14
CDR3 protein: ASSQVLGQPNTEAF

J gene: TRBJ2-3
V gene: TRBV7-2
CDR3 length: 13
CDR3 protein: ASSLRIQGTDTQY

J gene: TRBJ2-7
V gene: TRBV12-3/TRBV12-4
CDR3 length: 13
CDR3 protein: ASSLAQVGGPEQY

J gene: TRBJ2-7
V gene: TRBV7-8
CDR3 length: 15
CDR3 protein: ASSQNNPGQGSDEQY

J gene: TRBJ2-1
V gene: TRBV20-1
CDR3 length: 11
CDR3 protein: SARTGGRNEQF

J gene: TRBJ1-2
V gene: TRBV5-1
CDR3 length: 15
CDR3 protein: ASSLDQGQGVIYGYT

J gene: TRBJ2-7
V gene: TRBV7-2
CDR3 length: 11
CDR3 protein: ASSPETVAEQY

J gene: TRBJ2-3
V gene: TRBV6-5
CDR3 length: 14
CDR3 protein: ASRDRAPGPTDTQY

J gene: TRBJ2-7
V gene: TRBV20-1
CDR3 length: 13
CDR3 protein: SASHSGGSGYEQY

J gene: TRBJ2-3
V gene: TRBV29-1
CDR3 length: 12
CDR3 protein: SVGSGGAADTQY

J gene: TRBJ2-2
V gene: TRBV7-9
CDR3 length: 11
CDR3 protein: ATRPGDTGELF

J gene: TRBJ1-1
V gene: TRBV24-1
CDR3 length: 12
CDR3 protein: ATSVGRGGTEAF

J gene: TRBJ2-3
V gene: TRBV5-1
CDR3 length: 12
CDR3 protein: ASTPPGGTDTQY

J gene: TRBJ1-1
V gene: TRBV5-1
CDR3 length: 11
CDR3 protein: ASSLGGDTEAF

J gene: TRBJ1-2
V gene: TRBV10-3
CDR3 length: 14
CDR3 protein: AISDESRAGAGSYT

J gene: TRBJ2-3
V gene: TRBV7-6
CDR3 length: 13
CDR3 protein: ASSQAGASTDTQY

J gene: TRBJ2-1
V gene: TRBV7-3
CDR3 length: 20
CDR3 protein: ASSLIGPPPSLAGWRGDEQF

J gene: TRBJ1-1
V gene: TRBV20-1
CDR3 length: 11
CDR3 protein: SASYRGGTEAF

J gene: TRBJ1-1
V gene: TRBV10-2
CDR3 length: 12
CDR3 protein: ASSGGGIGTEAF

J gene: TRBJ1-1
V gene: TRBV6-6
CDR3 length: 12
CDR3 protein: ASSYQGVGAEAF

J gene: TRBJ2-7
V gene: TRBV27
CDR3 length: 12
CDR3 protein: ASSYRQDGYEQY

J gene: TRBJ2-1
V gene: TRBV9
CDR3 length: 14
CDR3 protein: ASSARIRDRVYEQF

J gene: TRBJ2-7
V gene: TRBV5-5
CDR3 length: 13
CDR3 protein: ASSSGTGVAYEQY

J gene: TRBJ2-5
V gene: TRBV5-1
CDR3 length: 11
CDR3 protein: ASSARGQETQY

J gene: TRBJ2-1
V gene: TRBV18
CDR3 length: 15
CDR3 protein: ASSPSSGRLSYNEQF

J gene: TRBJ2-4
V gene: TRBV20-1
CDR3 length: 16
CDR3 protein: SARPPSGTSGTQNIQY

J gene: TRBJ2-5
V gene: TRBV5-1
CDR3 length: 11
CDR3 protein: ASSLARGETQY

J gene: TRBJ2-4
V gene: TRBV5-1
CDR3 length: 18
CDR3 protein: ASSTTFRDSSRGDKNIQY

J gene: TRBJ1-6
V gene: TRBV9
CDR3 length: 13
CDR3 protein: ASSPLGVPDSPLH

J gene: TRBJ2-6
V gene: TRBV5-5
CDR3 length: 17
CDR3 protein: ASSLDPTPGSAGANVLT

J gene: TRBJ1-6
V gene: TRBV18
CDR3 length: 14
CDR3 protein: ASSPRMTGGNSPLH

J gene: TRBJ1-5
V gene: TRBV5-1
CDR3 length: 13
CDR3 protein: ASSLAGVYNQPQH

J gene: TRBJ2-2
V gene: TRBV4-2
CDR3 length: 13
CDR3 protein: ASSPGTADTGELF

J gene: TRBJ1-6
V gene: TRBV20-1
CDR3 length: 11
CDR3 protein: SAIGGGNSPLH

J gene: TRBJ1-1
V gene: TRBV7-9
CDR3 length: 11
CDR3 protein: ASSWTGETEAF